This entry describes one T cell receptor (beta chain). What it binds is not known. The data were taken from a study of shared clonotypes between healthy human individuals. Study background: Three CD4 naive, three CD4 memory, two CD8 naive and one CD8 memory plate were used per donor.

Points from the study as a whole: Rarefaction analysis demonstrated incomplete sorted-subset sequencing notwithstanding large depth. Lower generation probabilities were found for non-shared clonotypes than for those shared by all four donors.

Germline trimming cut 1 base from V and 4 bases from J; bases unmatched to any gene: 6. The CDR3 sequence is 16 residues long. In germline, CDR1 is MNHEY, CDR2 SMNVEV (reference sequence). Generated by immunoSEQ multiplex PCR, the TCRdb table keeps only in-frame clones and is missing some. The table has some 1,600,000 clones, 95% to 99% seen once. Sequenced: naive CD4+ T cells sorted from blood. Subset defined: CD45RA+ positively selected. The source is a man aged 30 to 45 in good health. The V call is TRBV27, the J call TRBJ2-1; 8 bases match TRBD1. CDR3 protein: CASSLLDRVVYNEQFF. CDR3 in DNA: TGTGCCAGCAGTTTATTGGACAGGGTGGTTTACAATGAGCAGTTCTTC.